This T cell receptor (beta chain) was profiled in a study of graft-versus-host responses after intestinal transplantation. Study details: Induction using anti-thymocyte globulin, followed by tacrolimus and steroids for about three years, was given to all recipients.

Libraries were prepared by immunoSEQ multiplex PCR; TCRdb keeps only in-frame clonotypes and omits some of them. The sample holds about 86,000 clones, roughly 90% seen once. Turning to this clone: Its cognate antigen is unknown.

CDR3 size: 16 residues. J lost 3 bases, V lost 5 bases, and 9 bases had no gene match. Germline CDR1 is SGHRS and CDR2 is YFSETQ. The receptor comes from a human donor who was the organ donor for an intestinal transplant. The chain joins TRBV5-1 to TRBJ2-1; 9 nucleotides align to TRBD2. Sequenced here: unstimulated CD4+ T cells sorted from spleen or lymph node cells, sampled before transplant. CDR3 in DNA: TGCGCCAGCAGTCCCAATAGCGGGAGACTCTACAATGAGCAGTTCTTC. Encoded protein: CASSPNSGRLYNEQFF.